This T cell receptor beta chain came from a study of T cell repertoires and HLA-DP antigens. Study details: Alloreactive CD4+ T cells targeted HLA-DP on transduced HeLa.

Study conclusions and caveats: Previously undetected clones averaged 36.3% and 50.6% against the two alleles respectively.

With 5 bases removed from V and 5 bases from J, the gap between germline ends came to 15 bases. Germline lookup yields CDR1 MDHEN and CDR2 SYDVKM. This CDR3 contains 14 residues. Produced via immunoSEQ multiplex PCR; TCRdb's table is partial and in-frame only. Here the sample spans about 120,000 clones, roughly 92% being singletons. As to this clone: As yet, its antigen is unknown.

Untouched CD4+ T cells were isolated by negative selection, averaging approximately 98% purity. The sample consisted of CD4+ T cells from PBMCs. This clonotype was obtained from a woman in her late teens or twenties in good health and CMV-seronegative. This chain connects TRBV28 to TRBJ1-2; no definite D call. The CDR3 region is CASSPPSSPYGYTF. The CDR3 nucleotides are TGTGCCAGCAGTCCGCCCTCATCTCCTTATGGCTACACCTTC.